Listed below are T cell receptor beta chains from one sample, sequenced in a study of graft-versus-host responses after intestinal transplantation. The table came from immunoSEQ multiplex PCR; TCRdb's copy has only in-frame clones and leaves some out. The data contain approximately 81,000 clones, roughly 91% of them seen just once; the ten biggest clones take up around 8%. Their antigens remain unidentified. Material: unstimulated CD8+ T cells sorted from spleen or lymph node cells, obtained before transplant. All receptors derive from a human donor who was the organ donor for an intestinal transplant. CDR3s include the opening cysteine and the closing phenylalanine or tryptophan. D genes are given only for firm matches. Size is stated for part of the rows, as once, few or many counts, or as a class when the clone is expanded.

d_gene	v_gene	abundance	j_gene	CDR3aa	CDR3nt
TRBD1	TRBV27	NA	TRBJ1-6	CASSFTGVNSPLHF	TGTGCCAGCAGTTTCACAGGGGTCAATTCACCCCTCCACTTT
NA	TRBV5-1	NA	TRBJ1-3	CASSFKEGSGNTIYF	TGCGCCAGCAGCTTCAAGGAGGGCTCTGGAAACACCATATATTTT
TRBD1	TRBV27	NA	TRBJ2-1	CASSSGTGGRNEQFF	TGTGCCAGCAGTTCCGGGACAGGGGGCAGAAATGAGCAGTTCTTC
TRBD2	TRBV5-6	NA	TRBJ2-3	CASIDGTSVTDTQYF	TGTGCCAGCATCGACGGGACTAGCGTCACAGATACGCAGTATTTT
NA	TRBV30	NA	TRBJ1-1	CACDSGTLFQKASNTEAFF	TGTGCCTGCGATAGCGGGACACTATTTCAAAAGGCGTCGAACACTGAAGCTTTCTTT
NA	TRBV7-3	NA	TRBJ2-5	CASSSPITGIQETQYF	TGTGCCAGCAGCTCCCCTATTACAGGGATCCAAGAGACCCAGTACTTC
NA	TRBV15	few	TRBJ1-1	CATSRALRDINTEAFF	TGTGCCACCAGCAGAGCTTTACGGGACATAAACACTGAAGCTTTCTTT
TRBD1	TRBV5-6	NA	TRBJ1-1	CASSLTGDRGTEAFF	TGTGCCAGCAGCTTGACAGGGGACCGAGGCACTGAAGCTTTCTTT
TRBD1	TRBV2	once	TRBJ2-3	CASRGTGTSTDTQYF	TGTGCCAGCAGGGGGACAGGTACTAGCACAGATACGCAGTATTTT
NA	TRBV5-4	NA	TRBJ2-5	CASSFNQGNDQETQYF	TGTGCCAGCAGCTTCAATCAGGGAAATGACCAAGAGACCCAGTACTTC
TRBD1	TRBV9	NA	TRBJ1-1	CASSSSGQGEAFF	TGTGCCAGCAGCTCGAGTGGACAGGGTGAAGCTTTCTTT
NA	TRBV11-2	NA	TRBJ1-3	CASSLRPISGNTIYF	TGTGCCAGCAGCTTAAGACCGATCTCTGGAAACACCATATATTTT
NA	TRBV18	NA	TRBJ2-1	CASSSGNEQFF	TGTGCCAGCTCTTCGGGGAATGAGCAGTTCTTC
NA	TRBV7-3	NA	TRBJ2-3	CASSLIQGADTQYF	TGTGCCAGCAGCTTAATACAGGGAGCAGATACGCAGTATTTT
NA	TRBV14	NA	TRBJ2-7	CASSQGCKLCSYEQYF	TGTGCCAGCAGCCAAGGGTGTAAGCTTTGCTCCTACGAGCAGTACTTC
NA	TRBV10-3	NA	TRBJ1-4	CAISARVEEKLFF	TGTGCCATCAGTGCTCGTGTTGAGGAAAAACTGTTTTTT
NA	TRBV29-1	NA	TRBJ1-1	CSALGGVETEAFF	TGCAGCGCCCTTGGGGGGGTAGAAACTGAAGCTTTCTTT
NA	TRBV5-1	NA	TRBJ2-2	CASSLEGFTGELFF	TGCGCCAGCAGCTTGGAAGGATTCACCGGGGAGCTGTTTTTT
TRBD1	TRBV19	NA	TRBJ1-2	CASSGGQGNYGYTF	TGTGCCAGTAGTGGTGGACAGGGGAACTATGGCTACACCTTC
TRBD2	TRBV10-3	NA	TRBJ2-3	CAIRPTSGGALTYTQYF	TGTGCCATCAGACCGACTAGCGGGGGGGCCCTCACATATACGCAGTATTTT
NA	TRBV5-6	NA	TRBJ2-2	CASSPKGAGNTGELFF	TGTGCCAGCAGCCCGAAAGGGGCAGGGAATACCGGGGAGCTGTTTTTT
NA	TRBV25-1	NA	TRBJ2-7	CASSFGGQQYF	TGTGCCAGCAGTTTTGGTGGGCAGCAGTACTTC
NA	TRBV30	once	TRBJ1-1	CAWMGARTEAFF	TGTGCCTGGATGGGGGCAAGGACTGAAGCTTTCTTT
TRBD1	TRBV4-1	NA	TRBJ2-1	CASSQEKRSGTEQFF	TGCGCCAGCAGCCAAGAAAAGCGTTCCGGGACAGAACAGTTCTTC
NA	TRBV7-2	NA	TRBJ1-3	CASSLAPYSGNTIYF	TGTGCCAGCAGCTTAGCACCGTACTCTGGAAACACCATATATTTT
NA	TRBV7-9	NA	TRBJ2-1	CASSLTGQGNEQFF	TGTGCCAGCAGCTTGACAGGTCAGGGCAATGAGCAGTTCTTC
TRBD2	TRBV30	NA	TRBJ2-1	CAWIHSGGRSYNEQFF	TGTGCCTGGATTCATAGCGGGGGGCGCTCCTACAATGAGCAGTTCTTC
TRBD1	TRBV10-3	NA	TRBJ2-7	CAISSGQGAYEQYF	TGTGCCATCAGTTCGGGACAGGGGGCTTACGAGCAGTACTTC
NA	TRBV6-6	NA	TRBJ2-7	CASSYSSGSYEQYF	TGTGCCAGCAGTTACTCGAGCGGGTCCTACGAGCAGTACTTC
NA	TRBV10-3	NA	TRBJ1-1	CAIRENTEAFF	TGTGCCATCAGGGAGAACACTGAAGCTTTCTTT
TRBD1	TRBV4-1	NA	TRBJ2-7	CASSQETGGNYEQYF	TGCGCCAGCAGCCAAGAGACAGGGGGCAACTACGAGCAGTACTTC
NA	TRBV4-1	NA	TRBJ1-1	CASSPLWGDTEAFF	TGCGCCAGCAGCCCCCTGTGGGGGGATACTGAAGCTTTCTTT
TRBD1	TRBV9	NA	TRBJ2-2	CASSAGGNGELFF	TGTGCCAGCAGCGCAGGGGGAAACGGGGAGCTGTTTTTT
NA	TRBV14	NA	TRBJ2-7	CASSQVSDWGIEQYF	TGTGCCAGCAGCCAAGTCAGCGACTGGGGCATCGAGCAGTACTTC
NA	TRBV27	NA	TRBJ2-1	CASSFHAYNEQFF	TGTGCCAGCAGTTTTCACGCTTACAATGAGCAGTTCTTC
NA	TRBV27	NA	TRBJ1-3	CASSLSGSDTIYF	TGTGCCAGCAGTTTATCGGGTAGCGACACCATATATTTT
NA	TRBV6-1	NA	TRBJ2-1	CASSERAGDAYNEQFF	TGTGCCAGCAGTGAAAGAGCAGGGGATGCCTACAATGAGCAGTTCTTC
TRBD2	TRBV9	NA	TRBJ2-1	CASSPRDYTYNEQFF	TGTGCCAGCAGCCCCCGGGACTATACCTACAATGAGCAGTTCTTC
NA	TRBV4-2	NA	TRBJ2-3	CASSQDPRLRQYF	TGTGCCAGCAGCCAAGATCCAAGGCTTAGGCAGTATTTT
NA	TRBV19	NA	TRBJ1-2	CASSSTWAYGYTF	TGTGCCAGTAGTAGTACCTGGGCCTATGGCTACACCTTC
TRBD1	TRBV4-1	NA	TRBJ1-2	CASSLDRAYGYTF	TGCGCCAGCAGCCTGGACAGGGCCTATGGCTACACCTTC
NA	TRBV4-1	NA	TRBJ2-7	CASSDVPSSSYEQYF	TGCGCCAGCAGCGACGTCCCTTCGAGCTCCTACGAGCAGTACTTC
NA	TRBV6-6	few	TRBJ2-3	CASSYFNSDTQYF	TGTGCCAGCAGTTACTTTAACTCGGATACGCAGTATTTT
NA	TRBV11-3	NA	TRBJ1-4	CASSLDGWTNEKLFF	TGTGCCAGCAGCTTAGATGGGTGGACTAATGAAAAACTGTTTTTT
TRBD1	TRBV30	NA	TRBJ2-7	CAWGDSLVSYEQYF	TGTGCCTGGGGGGACAGTTTAGTCTCCTACGAGCAGTACTTC
NA	TRBV2	NA	TRBJ1-2	CASSHIRVADGYTF	TGTGCCAGCAGCCACATTAGGGTCGCGGATGGCTACACCTTC
NA	TRBV28	NA	TRBJ1-2	CASSLGRYGYTF	TGTGCCAGCAGTTTGGGGAGGTATGGCTACACCTTC
NA	TRBV5-4	NA	TRBJ1-5	CASSLSQPQHF	TGTGCCAGCAGCTTGTCTCAGCCCCAGCATTTT
NA	TRBV7-6	NA	TRBJ2-1	CASSPSEGSTYNEQFF	TGTGCCAGCAGCCCTTCCGAAGGTTCCACCTACAATGAGCAGTTCTTC
TRBD1	TRBV7-9	NA	TRBJ1-1	CASSSGQDVEAFF	TGTGCCAGCAGCTCGGGACAGGACGTTGAAGCTTTCTTT
NA	TRBV5-4	NA	TRBJ1-6	CASSWGIQGIPLHF	TGTGCCAGCAGCTGGGGGATTCAAGGGATTCCCCTCCACTTT
NA	TRBV5-1	NA	TRBJ2-7	CASSLAGAGEGYEQYF	TGCGCCAGCAGCTTGGCCGGGGCAGGGGAGGGCTACGAGCAGTACTTC
TRBD2	TRBV28	NA	TRBJ2-7	CASSFTAGGREQYF	TGTGCCAGCAGTTTCACAGCGGGGGGGCGGGAGCAGTACTTC
NA	TRBV25-1	NA	TRBJ1-1	CASSELEWNTEAFF	TGTGCCAGCAGTGAATTGGAGTGGAACACTGAAGCTTTCTTT
NA	TRBV29-1	once	TRBJ2-1	CSVEGERSSSYNEQFF	TGCAGCGTTGAGGGGGAGCGGTCGAGCTCCTACAATGAGCAGTTCTTC